This is a list of T cell receptor beta chains from one sample in a study of T cells in Graves' hyperthyroidism and ophthalmopathy. Via MiXCR, TCRdb re-called the multiplex PCR reads, giving one row per CDR3 protein. The data hold hundreds of thousands of distinct CDR3 sequences, with approximately 15% observed a single time. Sequenced material: blood. The source is a woman aged 18-29 years with Graves' hyperthyroidism. Both conserved end residues are part of each CDR3. The D gene is left open where the match is weak. Expanded clones get a size class; other rows say once, few or many, or leave the size out.

v_gene,j_gene,d_gene,abundance,CDR3nt,CDR3aa
TRBV7-9,TRBJ1-1,.,many,TGTGCCAGCGATGGGTTGGGACAACACACTGAAGCTTTCTTT,CASDGLGQHTEAFF
TRBV11-2,TRBJ2-1,TRBD2,many,TGTGCCAGCAGCCATTATTCTAGGGCGGGAGGGCCCTCCTACAATGAGCAGTTCTTC,CASSHYSRAGGPSYNEQFF
TRBV9,TRBJ2-3,.,.,TGTGCCAGCAGCGTAGCTCTGGGCACAGATACGCAGTATTTT,CASSVALGTDTQYF
TRBV10-1,TRBJ2-2,.,many,TGCGCCAGCAGTGAGGCAAGTTGGGGTACCACCGGGGAGCTGTTTTTT,CASSEASWGTTGELFF
TRBV12-5,TRBJ1-1,.,.,TGTGCTAGTGGTTCTCACGGGAGCCAAGGTGAAGCTTTCTTT,CASGSHGSQGEAFF
TRBV20-1,TRBJ2-3,.,.,TGCAGTGCTAGAGATCCTGCGAGAGAACACTCAGATACGCAGTATTTT,CSARDPAREHSDTQYF
TRBV12-3/TRBV12-4,TRBJ2-7,TRBD2,many,TGTGCCAGCAGTTTTGTAGCGGGAGTCTACGAGCAGTACTTC,CASSFVAGVYEQYF
TRBV20-1,TRBJ2-5,.,.,TGCAGCATCCATCCCAGCGAATACCAAGGGACCCAGTACTTC,CSIHPSEYQGTQYF
TRBV5-6,TRBJ1-1,.,few,TGTGCCAGCAGCACAGGGACAAAGAACACTGAAGCTTTCTTT,CASSTGTKNTEAFF
TRBV24-1,TRBJ2-3,.,many,TGTGCCACCTCCAGGCAAGGCACAGATACGCAGTATTTT,CATSRQGTDTQYF
TRBV2,TRBJ1-2,TRBD1,many,TGTGCCAGCAACGGACAGGTCTATGGCTACACCTTC,CASNGQVYGYTF
TRBV7-2,TRBJ2-1,.,few,TGTGCCAGCAGCTTCCGGCCTCTCGGTGAGCAGTTCTTC,CASSFRPLGEQFF
TRBV13,TRBJ2-1,.,many,TGTGCCAGCCTGACCAGAGGGGAACCCTACAATGAGCAGTTCTTC,CASLTRGEPYNEQFF
TRBV18,TRBJ1-3,.,few,TGTGCCAGCTCACCAACCCAGGGAAACACCATATATTTT,CASSPTQGNTIYF
TRBV30,TRBJ2-6,.,few,TGTGCCTGGAGGCAGTCTGGGGCCAACGTCCTGACTTTC,CAWRQSGANVLTF
TRBV2,TRBJ1-5,.,many,TGTGCCAGCAGTAAAGAGGGTTGGGGTCAGCCCCAGCATTTT,CASSKEGWGQPQHF
TRBV6-2/TRBV6-3,TRBJ1-5,.,few,TGTGCCAGCAGCATCGCTTCTCAGGGGCCAGAGTCGAGCAATCAGCCCCAGCATTTT,CASSIASQGPESSNQPQHF
TRBV19,TRBJ1-5,.,few,TGTGCCAGTAGTAGAGGGCGATCCGGCAATCAGCCCCAGCATTTT,CASSRGRSGNQPQHF
TRBV4-1,TRBJ1-2,TRBD1,many,TGCGCCAGCAGCAACCCGGGACAGGGATTACGTGGCTACACCTTC,CASSNPGQGLRGYTF
TRBV20-1,TRBJ2-5,.,many,TGCAGTGCCAAGGAGATGTTGGAGGGCGGGGAGACCCAGTACTTC,CSAKEMLEGGETQYF
TRBV3-1,TRBJ2-5,TRBD2,few,TGTGCCAGCAGCCCCCGGACTAGCGGGAGTAGCGAGACCCAGTACTTC,CASSPRTSGSSETQYF
TRBV28,TRBJ2-3,.,many,TGTGCCAGCAGCACGGCCGCCTACGGGAGTGGTACAGATACGCAGTATTTT,CASSTAAYGSGTDTQYF
TRBV4-1,TRBJ1-2,TRBD1,.,TGCGCCAGCAGCCCAGTTGCCTACAGGGGGGCCGATGTTCGGTATGGCTACACCTTC,CASSPVAYRGADVRYGYTF
TRBV19,TRBJ2-7,TRBD2,.,TGTGCCAGTAGGTCGTCTAGCGGGGAAATATACGAGCAGTACTTC,CASRSSSGEIYEQYF
TRBV4-3,TRBJ1-2,.,.,TGCGCCAGCAGCGACACCCGTGGGGCCTTAGATGGCTACACCTTC,CASSDTRGALDGYTF
TRBV7-2,TRBJ2-1,.,many,TGTGCCAGCAGCCCTGGGTCCCTCAATGAGCAGTTCTTC,CASSPGSLNEQFF
TRBV24-1,TRBJ2-1,TRBD2,many,TGTGCCACCAGTGATCCCGGACTAGCAAGGCGCAATGAGCAGTTCTTC,CATSDPGLARRNEQFF
TRBV7-9,TRBJ2-7,.,.,TGTGCCAGCATCCTTGGAAGGGGGGCTTCCTACGAGCAGTACTTC,CASILGRGASYEQYF
TRBV7-6,TRBJ1-5,TRBD1,few,TGTGCCAGCAGCTCCCGAGCCAGGGGAACAGGGGCGGAGAATCAGCCCCAGCATTTT,CASSSRARGTGAENQPQHF
TRBV5-6,TRBJ1-2,.,.,TGTGCCGGCAGCTTGGGCGGGGTCTCCGGGAGCTATGGCTACACCTTC,CAGSLGGVSGSYGYTF
TRBV18,TRBJ2-1,TRBD2,many,TGTGCCAGCTCACAACGAGCGGGGTTAAACAATGAGCAGTTCTTC,CASSQRAGLNNEQFF
TRBV20-1,TRBJ2-7,.,.,TGCAGTGTTCTGGAGGGTTCCTACGAGCAGTACTTC,CSVLEGSYEQYF
TRBV27,TRBJ2-7,.,many,TGTGCCAGCAGTAACAGGGTAGGTTCCTACGAGCAGTACTTC,CASSNRVGSYEQYF
TRBV4-1,TRBJ1-5,TRBD1,few,TGCGCCAGCAGCCATCCCGGACAGGTAGGGCAGCCCCAGCATTTT,CASSHPGQVGQPQHF
TRBV11-2,TRBJ1-4,.,few,TGTGCCAGCAGCTTAGTTCCCGGGGCAAGGTTGTTTTTT,CASSLVPGARLFF
TRBV18,TRBJ2-7,.,many,TGTGCCAGCTCACCACGGGTAATAGGATCCTACGAGCAGTACTTC,CASSPRVIGSYEQYF
TRBV27,TRBJ2-2,TRBD1,.,TGTGCCAGCAGTCTCCCCGGGACAGCCCTGAACACCGGGGAGCTGTTTTTT,CASSLPGTALNTGELFF